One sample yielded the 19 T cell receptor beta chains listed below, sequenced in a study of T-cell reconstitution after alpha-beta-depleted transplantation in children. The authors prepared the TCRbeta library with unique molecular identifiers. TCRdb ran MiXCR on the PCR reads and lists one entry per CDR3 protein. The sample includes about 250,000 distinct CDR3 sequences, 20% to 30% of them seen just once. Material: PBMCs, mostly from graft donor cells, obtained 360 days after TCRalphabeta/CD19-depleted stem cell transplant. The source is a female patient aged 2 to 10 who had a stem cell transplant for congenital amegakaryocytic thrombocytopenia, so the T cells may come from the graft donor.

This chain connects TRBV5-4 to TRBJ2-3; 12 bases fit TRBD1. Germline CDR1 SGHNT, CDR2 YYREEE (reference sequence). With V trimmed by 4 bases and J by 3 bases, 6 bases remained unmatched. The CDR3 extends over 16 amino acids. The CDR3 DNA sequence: TGTGCCAGCAGCAGGCCGGGACAGGGGGCGACAGATACGCAGTATTTT. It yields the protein CASSRPGQGATDTQYF.

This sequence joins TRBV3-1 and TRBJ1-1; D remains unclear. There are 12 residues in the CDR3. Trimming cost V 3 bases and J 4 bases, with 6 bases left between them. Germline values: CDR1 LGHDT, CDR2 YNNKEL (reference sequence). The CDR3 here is CASSHASTEAFF. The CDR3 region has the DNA TGTGCCAGCAGCCACGCGAGCACTGAAGCTTTCTTT.

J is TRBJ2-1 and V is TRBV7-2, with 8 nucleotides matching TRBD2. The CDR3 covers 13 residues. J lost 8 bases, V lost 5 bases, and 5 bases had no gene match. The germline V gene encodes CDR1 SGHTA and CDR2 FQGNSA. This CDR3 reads CASSPWTSHEQFF. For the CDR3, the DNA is TGTGCCAGCAGCCCCTGGACTAGCCATGAGCAGTTCTTC.

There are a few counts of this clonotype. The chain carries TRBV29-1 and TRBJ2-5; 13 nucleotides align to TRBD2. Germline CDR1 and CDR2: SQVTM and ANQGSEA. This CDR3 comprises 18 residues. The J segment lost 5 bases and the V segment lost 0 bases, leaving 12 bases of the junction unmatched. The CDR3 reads CSVEDWETSGGPGETQYF. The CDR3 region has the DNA TGCAGCGTTGAAGATTGGGAGACTAGCGGGGGGCCGGGGGAGACCCAGTACTTC.

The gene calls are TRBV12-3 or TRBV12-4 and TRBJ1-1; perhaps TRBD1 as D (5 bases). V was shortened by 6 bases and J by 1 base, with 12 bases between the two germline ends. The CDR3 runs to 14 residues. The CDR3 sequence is CASRAIGQNTEAFF. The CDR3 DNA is TGTGCCAGCAGGGCAATCGGACAGAACACTGAAGCTTTCTTT.

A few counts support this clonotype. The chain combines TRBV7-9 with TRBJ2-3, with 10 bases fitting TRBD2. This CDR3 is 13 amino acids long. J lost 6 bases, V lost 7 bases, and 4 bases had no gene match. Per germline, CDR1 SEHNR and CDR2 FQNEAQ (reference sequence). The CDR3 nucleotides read TGTGCCAGCAACCTAGCGGGGGTCGATACGCAGTATTTT. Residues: CASNLAGVDTQYF.

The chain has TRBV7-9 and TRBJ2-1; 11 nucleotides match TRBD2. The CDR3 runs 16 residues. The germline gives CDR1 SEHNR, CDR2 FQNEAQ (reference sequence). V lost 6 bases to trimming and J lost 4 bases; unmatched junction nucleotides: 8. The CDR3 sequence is CASRELAGGPYNEQFF. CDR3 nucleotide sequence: TGTGCCAGCAGGGAGTTAGCGGGAGGGCCTTACAATGAGCAGTTCTTC.

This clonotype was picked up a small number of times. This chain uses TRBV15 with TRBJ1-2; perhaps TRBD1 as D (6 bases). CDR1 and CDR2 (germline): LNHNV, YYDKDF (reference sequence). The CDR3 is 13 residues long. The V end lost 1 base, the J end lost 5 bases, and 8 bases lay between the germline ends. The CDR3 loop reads CATSRGTAYGYTF. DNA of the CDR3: TGTGCCACCAGCAGAGGGACAGCTTATGGCTACACCTTC. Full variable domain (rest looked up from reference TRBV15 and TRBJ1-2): DAMVIQNPRYQVTQFGKPVTLSCSQTLNHNVMYWYQQKSSQAPKLLFHYYDKDFNNEADTPDNFQSRRPNTSFCFLDIRSPGLGDTAMYLCATSRGTAYGYTFGSGTRLTVV.

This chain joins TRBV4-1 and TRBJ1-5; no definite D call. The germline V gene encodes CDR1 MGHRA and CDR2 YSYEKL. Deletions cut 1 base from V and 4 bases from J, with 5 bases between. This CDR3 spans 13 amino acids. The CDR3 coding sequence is TGCGCCAGCAGCCAAGTAGTGAATCAGCCCCAGCATTTT. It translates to CASSQVVNQPQHF.

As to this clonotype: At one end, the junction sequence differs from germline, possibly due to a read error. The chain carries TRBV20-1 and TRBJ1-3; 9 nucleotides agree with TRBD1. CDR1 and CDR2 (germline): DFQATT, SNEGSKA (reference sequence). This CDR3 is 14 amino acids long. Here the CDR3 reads CSAQGTGSGSTIYF. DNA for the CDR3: TGCAGTGCCCAAGGGACAGGGTCCGGAAGCACCATATATTTT.

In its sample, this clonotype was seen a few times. The CDR3 bases are TGCAGTGCCCCGGGCGTGGGCGGAACTAGCACAGATACGCAGTATTTT. The encoded protein is CSAPGVGGTSTDTQYF. The V call is TRBV20-1, the J call TRBJ2-3; D remains unclear. The germline V gene has CDR1 DFQATT and CDR2 SNEGSKA (reference sequence). This CDR3 spans 16 amino acids. V lost 6 bases, J lost 0 bases, and 19 bases lay in between.

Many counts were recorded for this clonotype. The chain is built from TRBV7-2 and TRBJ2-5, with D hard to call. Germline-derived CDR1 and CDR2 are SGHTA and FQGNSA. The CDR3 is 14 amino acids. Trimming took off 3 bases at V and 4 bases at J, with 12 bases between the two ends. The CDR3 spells CASSFPWGPETQYF. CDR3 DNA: TGTGCCAGCAGCTTCCCGTGGGGTCCAGAGACCCAGTACTTC.

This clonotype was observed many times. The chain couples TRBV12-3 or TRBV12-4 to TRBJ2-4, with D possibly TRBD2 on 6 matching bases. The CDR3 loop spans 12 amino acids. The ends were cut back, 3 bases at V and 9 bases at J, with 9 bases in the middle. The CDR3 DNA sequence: TGTGCCAGCAGTTTGCAGGGAGGCATTCAGTACTTC. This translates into CASSLQGGIQYF.

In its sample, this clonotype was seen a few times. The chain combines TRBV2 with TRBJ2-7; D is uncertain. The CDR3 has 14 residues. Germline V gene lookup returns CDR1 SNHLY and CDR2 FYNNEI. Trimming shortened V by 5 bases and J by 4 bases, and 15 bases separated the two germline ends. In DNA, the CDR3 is TGTGCCAGCAGTCGTTCCGGACCTGATTACGAGCAGTACTTC. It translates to CASSRSGPDYEQYF.

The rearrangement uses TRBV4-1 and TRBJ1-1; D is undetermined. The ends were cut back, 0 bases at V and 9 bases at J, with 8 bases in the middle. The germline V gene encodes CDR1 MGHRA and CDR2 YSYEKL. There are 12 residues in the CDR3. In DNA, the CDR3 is TGCGCCAGCAGCCAAGATCTCGTTCAAGCTTTCTTT. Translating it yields CASSQDLVQAFF.

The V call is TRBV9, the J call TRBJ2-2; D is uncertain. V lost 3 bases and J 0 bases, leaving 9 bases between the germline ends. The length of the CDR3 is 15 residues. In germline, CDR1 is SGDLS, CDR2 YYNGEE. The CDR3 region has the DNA TGTGCCAGCAGCGCCGAATATACGAACACCGGGGAGCTGTTTTTT. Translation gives CASSAEYTNTGELFF. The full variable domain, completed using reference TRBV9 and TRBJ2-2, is DSGVTQTPKHLITATGQRVTLRCSPRSGDLSVYWYQQSLDQGLQFLIQYYNGEERAKGNILERFSAQQFPDLHSELNLSSLELGDSALYFCASSAEYTNTGELFFGEGSRLTVL.

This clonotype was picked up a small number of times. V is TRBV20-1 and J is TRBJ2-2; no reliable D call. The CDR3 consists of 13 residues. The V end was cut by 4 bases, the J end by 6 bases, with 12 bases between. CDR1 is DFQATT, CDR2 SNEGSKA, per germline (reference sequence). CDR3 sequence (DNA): TGCAGTGCTATTTATGTAGCAGCCGGGGAGCTGTTTTTT. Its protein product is CSAIYVAAGELFF.

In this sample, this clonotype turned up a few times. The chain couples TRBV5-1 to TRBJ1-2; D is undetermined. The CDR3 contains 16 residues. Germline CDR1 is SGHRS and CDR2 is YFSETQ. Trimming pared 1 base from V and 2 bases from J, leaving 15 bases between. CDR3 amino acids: CASSLLLGVMNYGYTF. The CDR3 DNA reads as TGCGCCAGCAGCTTGCTACTCGGAGTTATGAACTATGGCTACACCTTC.

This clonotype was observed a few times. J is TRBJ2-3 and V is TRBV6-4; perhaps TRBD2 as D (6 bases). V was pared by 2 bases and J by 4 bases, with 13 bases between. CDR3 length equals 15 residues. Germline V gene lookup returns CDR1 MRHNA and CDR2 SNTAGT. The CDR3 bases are TGTGCCAGCAGTGACGGGGGGACTTCCGCAGATACGCAGTATTTT. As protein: CASSDGGTSADTQYF.